This paragraph reports one T cell receptor beta chain. The antigen is not known. CDR1 and CDR2 (germline): MGHRA, YSYEKL. The CDR3 totals 15 residues. The V end lost 6 bases, the J end lost 2 bases, and 14 bases lay between the germline ends. The sample belongs to a study of OX40 agonist ivuxolimab in advanced cancers. Broader study findings: Compared with CD4+, CD8+ T cells on average had more expanded clones.

The repertoire was sequenced with immunoSEQ multiplex PCR; TCRdb's copy has only in-frame clones and lacks some. Altogether roughly 56,000 clones are present, roughly 91% being singletons, with the ten largest covering approximately 0.78%. The TCR comes from an adult with an advanced solid tumor such as melanoma, head and neck, liver or kidney cancer. The input for sequencing was CD4+ or CD8+ T cells sorted from blood, taken in a trial of the OX40 agonist ivuxolimab. The rearrangement joins TRBV4-1 to TRBJ1-3; D not resolved. The CDR3 DNA reads as TGCGCCAGCAGGCCCAATCCCTCCCCTGGAAACACCATATATTTT. This codes for CASRPNPSPGNTIYF.